Following are 21 T cell receptor beta chains from one sample sequenced in a study of vaccination effects on CD4 cells after COVID-19. Measured with immunoSEQ multiplex PCR; TCRdb has only the in-frame clones, and not every one. The table shows just under 30,000 clones, with 74% occurring only once. These receptors lack a known antigen. Antigen-specific CD4+ T cells were first expanded with viral peptide pools by the ViraFEST assay and only then sequenced. On day 10 of culture, CD4+ T cells were separated out. Vaccine administered to participants consisted of two doses of either BNT162b2 or mRNA-1273. Material: CD4+ T cells from PBMCs cultured with HCoV-OC43 spike peptides, obtained after COVID-19 vaccination. The subset here: HCoV-OC43 spike overlapping peptide pool stimulation. These receptors were taken from a human donor who received a COVID-19 vaccine.

This clone has more than one count but fewer than ten. The chain has TRBV2 and TRBJ2-3; 7 bases fit TRBD1. V shed 6 bases and J 6 bases; nucleotides not matched to a gene: 3. The germline gives CDR1 SNHLY, CDR2 FYNNEI. This CDR3 region has 12 residues. The CDR3 here is CASSGTADTQYF. DNA of the CDR3: TGTGCCAGCAGCGGGACAGCGGATACGCAGTATTTT.

This clone was seen only a few times. The V call is TRBV10-3, the J call TRBJ2-1; 12 positions agree with TRBD2. V was pared by 5 bases and J by 4 bases, with 3 bases of the junction left unmatched. The CDR3 has 15 residues. Germline loops: CDR1 ENHRY, CDR2 SYGVKD. In nucleotides, the CDR3 is TGTGCCATCAGTTGGACTAGCGGGGAGTACAATGAGCAGTTCTTC. Translated: CAISWTSGEYNEQFF.

V usage is TRBV9 and J usage is TRBJ1-1, with a tentative D call TRBD1 (5 bases). The CDR3 is 15 amino acids. V was shortened by 0 bases and J by 0 bases, with 9 bases between the two germline ends. CDR1 is SGDLS, CDR2 YYNGEE, per germline. DNA of the CDR3: TGTGCCAGCAGCGTAGCCCCACAGGTGAACACTGAAGCTTTCTTT. It translates to CASSVAPQVNTEAFF. The variable domain in full, with the rest retrieved from reference TRBV9 and TRBJ1-1, is DSGVTQTPKHLITATGQRVTLRCSPRSGDLSVYWYQQSLDQGLQFLIQYYNGEERAKGNILERFSAQQFPDLHSELNLSSLELGDSALYFCASSVAPQVNTEAFFGQGTRLTVV.

This clone was observed a handful of times. The chain employs TRBV4-1 and TRBJ2-7; the D is unclear. The V and J ends lost 2 bases and 4 bases respectively, with 9 bases between them. This CDR3 comprises 13 residues. The V gene's germline CDR1 is MGHRA and CDR2 YSYEKL. CDR3 amino acids: CASSQQLEYEQYF. The DNA for the CDR3 is TGCGCCAGCAGCCAACAATTGGAGTACGAGCAGTACTTC.

This clone was seen a handful of times. V and J are TRBV12-3 or TRBV12-4 and TRBJ1-2; D not certain. The CDR3 extends over 13 amino acids. Trimming shortened V by 6 bases and J by 4 bases, and 12 bases separated the two germline ends. The CDR3 reads CASRPSSSYGYTF. CDR3 bases: TGTGCCAGCAGGCCATCATCTAGCTATGGCTACACCTTC.

The chain employs TRBV5-1 and TRBJ1-1; D is uncertain. Trimming took 4 bases from V and 5 from J, leaving 18 bases between them. In germline, CDR1 is SGHRS, CDR2 YFSETQ. This CDR3 comprises 15 residues. This CDR3 is CASSPSIGRGTEAFF. The DNA for the CDR3 is TGCGCCAGCAGCCCGTCAATAGGGAGAGGAACTGAAGCTTTCTTT.

The genes are TRBV10-3 and TRBJ2-7; possible D gene TRBD1, 6 bases. Trimming removed 9 bases from V and 4 bases from J, with 13 bases in between. The V gene's germline CDR1 is ENHRY and CDR2 SYGVKD. The CDR3 extends over 12 amino acids. The CDR3 DNA reads TGTGCCATAATGAAAGGACAGTACGAGCAGTACTTC. It translates to CAIMKGQYEQYF.

The chain is built from TRBV5-4 and TRBJ2-2; D is unclear. The germline V gene encodes CDR1 SGHNT and CDR2 YYREEE (reference sequence). CDR3 size: 15 residues. V lost 1 base, J lost 6 bases, and 13 bases lay in between. The CDR3 is CASSLTDQLAGELFF. As DNA, the CDR3 is TGTGCCAGCAGCTTGACGGACCAATTGGCCGGGGAGCTGTTTTTT.

The chain links TRBV7-9 to TRBJ1-2; TRBD1 matches at 7 bases. The J segment lost 5 bases and the V segment lost 4 bases, leaving 10 bases of the junction unmatched. The CDR3 contains 15 residues. The germline V gene encodes CDR1 SEHNR and CDR2 FQNEAQ (reference sequence). CDR3 DNA: TGTGCCAGCAGCTCAGCCAGAGGACAGGATTATGGCTACACCTTC. Its translation: CASSSARGQDYGYTF.

V gene TRBV3-1 (or the pseudogene TRBV3-2) combines with J gene TRBJ1-2; unclear D gene. Trimming cost V 7 bases and J 4 bases, with 19 bases left between them. Germline-derived CDR1 and CDR2 are LGHDT and YNNKEL (reference sequence). This CDR3 is built from 15 residues. This CDR3 is CASNPGPIKGYGYTF. The CDR3 bases are TGTGCCAGCAACCCAGGACCAATTAAAGGCTATGGCTACACCTTC.

The chain couples TRBV7-6 to TRBJ2-7; 9 bases agree with TRBD1. The germline gives CDR1 SGHVS, CDR2 FNYEAQ. V was pared by 0 bases and J by 5 bases, with 5 bases of the junction left unmatched. The CDR3 spans 15 residues. The CDR3 sequence is CASSLANRGPNEQYF. In DNA, the CDR3 is TGTGCCAGCAGCTTAGCTAACAGGGGGCCGAACGAGCAGTACTTC.

The V call is TRBV2, the J call TRBJ2-5, with D uncertain. The germline CDR1 and CDR2 sequences are SNHLY and FYNNEI. Between the trimmed V and J ends, which lost 6 bases and 9 bases, there was a span of 8 bases. This CDR3 spans 10 amino acids. In DNA, the CDR3 is TGTGCCAGCAGCGGCAACGCCCAGTACTTC. This codes for CASSGNAQYF. The full variable domain, completed using reference TRBV2 and TRBJ2-5, is EPEVTQTPSHQVTQMGQEVILRCVPISNHLYFYWYRQILGQKVEFLVSFYNNEISEKSEIFDDQFSVERPDGSNFTLKIRSTKLEDSAMYFCASSGNAQYFGPGTRLLVL.

This clone was seen a handful of times. The J gene is TRBJ1-5, the V gene TRBV4-2; D is unclear. V lost 0 bases and J lost 4, with 7 bases in between. CDR3 length: 14 residues. Germline loops: CDR1 LGHNA, CDR2 YNFKEQ. In DNA, the CDR3 is TGTGCCAGCAGCCAAGATCGGCGGAATCAGCCCCAGCATTTT. Translating it yields CASSQDRRNQPQHF.

This clone was observed a handful of times. The J gene is TRBJ1-4, the V gene TRBV15, with D possibly TRBD1 on 5 matching bases. This CDR3 is built from 16 residues. V was clipped by 4 bases and J by 8 bases, with 20 bases between them. Germline-derived CDR1 and CDR2 are LNHNV and YYDKDF (reference sequence). The DNA of the CDR3 is TGTGCCACCAGCACCCCGGGATATGGGGGTCGGGAAAAACTGTTTTTT. Translated, it gives CATSTPGYGGREKLFF.

The genes are TRBV6-6 and TRBJ2-7; TRBD1 matches at 10 bases. Germline trimming cut 5 bases from V and 7 bases from J; bases unmatched to any gene: 14. CDR3 length: 16 amino acids. CDR1 MNHNY and CDR2 SVGAGI come from the germline V gene (reference sequence). The CDR3 DNA sequence: TGTGCCAGCAGTCTGGGGGGGACAGGGGATCGGCGGGAGCAGTACTTC. Translation gives CASSLGGTGDRREQYF.

This clone was found once. This chain connects TRBV5-1 to TRBJ2-5; TRBD1 aligns across 9 bases. Germline-derived CDR1 and CDR2 are SGHRS and YFSETQ. V shed 7 bases, J shed 5 bases, and the junction held 9 bases outside the gene matches. The CDR3 contains 14 residues. The CDR3 DNA follows: TGCGCCAGCGCCGGGACAGGGAACTGGGAGACCCAGTACTTC. Translated, it gives CASAGTGNWETQYF.

The V and J genes are TRBV5-1 and TRBJ2-1, with TRBD2 matching over 9 bases. The J segment lost 3 bases and the V segment lost 0 bases, leaving 1 base of the junction unmatched. Germline-derived CDR1 and CDR2 are SGHRS and YFSETQ. The CDR3 is made up of 15 amino acids. Here the CDR3 reads CASSLASGVYNEQFF. The DNA for the CDR3 is TGCGCCAGCAGCTTGGCTAGCGGGGTCTACAATGAGCAGTTCTTC.

This sequence joins TRBV11-2 and TRBJ2-1; D unclear. The CDR3 has 12 residues. CDR1 SGHAT and CDR2 FQNNGV come from the germline V gene. V shed 2 bases and J shed 8 bases, with 7 bases lying between them. CDR3 nucleotide sequence: TGTGCCAGCAGCTTACAATCCGATGAGCAGTTCTTC. It encodes CASSLQSDEQFF. The variable domain in full, completed from reference TRBV11-2 and TRBJ2-1, reads EAGVAQSPRYKIIEKRQSVAFWCNPISGHATLYWYQQILGQGPKLLIQFQNNGVVDDSQLPKDRFSAERLKGVDSTLKIQPAKLEDSAVYLCASSLQSDEQFFGPGTRLTVL.

The rearrangement joins TRBV18 to TRBJ1-6; D not certain. CDR3 length: 15 amino acids. The germline V gene encodes CDR1 KGHSH and CDR2 LQKENI. V was clipped by 1 base and J by 10 bases, with 14 bases between them. CDR3 nucleotides: TGTGCCAGCTCACCACGGACCGACCCGCGATCACCCCTCCACTTT. Residues: CASSPRTDPRSPLHF.

The gene calls are TRBV6-2 or TRBV6-3 and TRBJ1-1; D gene uncertain. CDR3 length: 12 amino acids. V lost 6 bases and J 4 bases, leaving 9 bases between the germline ends. In germline, CDR1 is MNHEY, CDR2 SVGEGT. The CDR3 DNA reads TGTGCCAGCAGCGAAGTAGGCACTGAAGCTTTCTTT. It codes for CASSEVGTEAFF.

This sequence joins TRBV19 and TRBJ1-1; the match to TRBD1 covers 9 bases. The V and J ends lost 5 bases and 6 bases, in that order; junction bases with no gene match: 7. Germline V gene lookup returns CDR1 LNHDA and CDR2 SQIVND (reference sequence). The CDR3 has 14 residues. The CDR3 reads CASSVGQGFPEAFF. For the CDR3, the DNA is TGTGCCAGTAGTGTAGGACAGGGGTTTCCTGAAGCTTTCTTT.